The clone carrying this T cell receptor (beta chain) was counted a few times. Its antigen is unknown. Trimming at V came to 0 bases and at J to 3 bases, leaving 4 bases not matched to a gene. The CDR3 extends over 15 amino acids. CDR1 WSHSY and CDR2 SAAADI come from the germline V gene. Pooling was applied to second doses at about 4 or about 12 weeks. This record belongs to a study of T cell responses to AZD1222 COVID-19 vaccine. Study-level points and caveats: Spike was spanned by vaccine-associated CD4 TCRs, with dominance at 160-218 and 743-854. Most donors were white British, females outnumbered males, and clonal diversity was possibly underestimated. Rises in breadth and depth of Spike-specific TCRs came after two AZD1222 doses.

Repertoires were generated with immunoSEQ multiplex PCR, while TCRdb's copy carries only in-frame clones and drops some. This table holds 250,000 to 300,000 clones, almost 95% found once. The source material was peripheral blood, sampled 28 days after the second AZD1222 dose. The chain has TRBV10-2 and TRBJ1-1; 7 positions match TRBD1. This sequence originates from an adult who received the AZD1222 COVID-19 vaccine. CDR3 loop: CASSESPTGHTEAFF. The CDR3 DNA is TGCGCCAGCAGTGAGTCCCCGACAGGGCACACTGAAGCTTTCTTT.